This TCR beta chain was sequenced in a study of blood T cells in healthy people across ages. Drawn from each donor were roughly 9.4 milliliters of peripheral blood. Germline CDR1 is LGHDT and CDR2 is YNNKEL (reference sequence). The V end lost 2 bases, the J end lost 6 bases, and 5 bases lay between the germline ends. CDR3 size: 13 residues. As regards this clonotype: A much larger clonotype is one base distant, so this may be a read error.

A second about 7 to 11 cycle PCR used barcoded and J-beta primers. TCRdb reprocessed the 5' RACE reads via MiXCR and lists one record per CDR3 protein. The sample lists around 670,000 distinct CDR3 sequences, about 30% occurring once. This receptor was taken from a woman older than 75 in good health. The chain recombines TRBV3-1 with TRBJ2-6; D is unresolved. Source material: blood. The CDR3 region is CASSQLKANVLTF. The CDR3 DNA reads as TGTGCCAGCAGCCAACTCAAGGCCAACGTCCTGACTTTC.